This TCR beta chain was captured by sequencing in a study of T cell changes during pregnancy in multiple sclerosis. Repertoires were generated with immunoSEQ multiplex PCR, while TCRdb's copy carries only in-frame clones and drops some. The sample carries about 16,000 clones, around 97% recorded once. The CDR3 extends over 16 amino acids. The germline V gene encodes CDR1 SNHLY and CDR2 FYNNEI. Trimming removed 7 bases from V and 9 bases from J; junction bases left unmatched: 18. The chain uses TRBV2 and TRBJ1-5, with TRBD1 identical over 7 bases. The receptor was isolated from a female donor with multiple sclerosis, enrolled in a pregnancy study. The sample was peripheral blood, taken in the third trimester of pregnancy. Written as DNA, the CDR3 is TGTGCCAGCAATGGCCTCGGGGCAGGGGGACTGTGGCCCCAGCATTTT. It is translated as CASNGLGAGGLWPQHF. The full variable domain, with the rest looked up from reference TRBV2 and TRBJ1-5, is EPEVTQTPSHQVTQMGQEVILRCVPISNHLYFYWYRQILGQKVEFLVSFYNNEISEKSEIFDDQFSVERPDGSNFTLKIRSTKLEDSAMYFCASNGLGAGGLWPQHFGDGTRLSIL.